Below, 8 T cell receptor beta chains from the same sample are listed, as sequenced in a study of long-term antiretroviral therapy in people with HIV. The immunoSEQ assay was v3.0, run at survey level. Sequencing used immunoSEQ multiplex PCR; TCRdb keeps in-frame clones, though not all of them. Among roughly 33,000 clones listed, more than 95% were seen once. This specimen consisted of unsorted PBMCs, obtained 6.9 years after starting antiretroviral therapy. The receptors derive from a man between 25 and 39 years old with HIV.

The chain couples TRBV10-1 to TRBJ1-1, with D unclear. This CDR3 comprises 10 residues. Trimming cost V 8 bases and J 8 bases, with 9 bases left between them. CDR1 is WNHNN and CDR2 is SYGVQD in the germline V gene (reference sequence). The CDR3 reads CASSEGEAFF. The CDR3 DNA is TGCGCCAGCTCGGAGGGAGAAGCTTTCTTT.

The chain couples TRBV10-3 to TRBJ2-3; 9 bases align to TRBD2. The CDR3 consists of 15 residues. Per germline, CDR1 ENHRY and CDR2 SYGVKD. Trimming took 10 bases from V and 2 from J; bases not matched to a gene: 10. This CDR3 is CATQNSGGPTDTQYF. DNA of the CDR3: TGTGCCACTCAGAATAGCGGGGGACCCACAGATACGCAGTATTTT.

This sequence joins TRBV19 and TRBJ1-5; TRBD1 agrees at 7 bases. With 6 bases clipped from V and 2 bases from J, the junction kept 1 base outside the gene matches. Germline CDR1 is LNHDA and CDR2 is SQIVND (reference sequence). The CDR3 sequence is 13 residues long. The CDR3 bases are TGTGCCAGTAGGACAGGGCGCAATCAGCCCCAGCATTTT. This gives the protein CASRTGRNQPQHF. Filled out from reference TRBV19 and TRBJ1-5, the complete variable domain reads DGGITQSPKYLFRKEGQNVTLSCEQNLNHDAMYWYRQDPGQGLRLIYYSQIVNDFQKGDIAEGYSVSREKKESFPLTVTSAQKNPTAFYLCASRTGRNQPQHFGDGTRLSIL.

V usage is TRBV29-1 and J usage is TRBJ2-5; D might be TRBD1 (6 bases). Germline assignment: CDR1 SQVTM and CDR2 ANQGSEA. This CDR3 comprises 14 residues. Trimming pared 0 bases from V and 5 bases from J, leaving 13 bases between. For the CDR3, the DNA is TGCAGCGTTGAAGATAACAGGGCCCAGGAGACCCAGTACTTC. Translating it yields CSVEDNRAQETQYF.

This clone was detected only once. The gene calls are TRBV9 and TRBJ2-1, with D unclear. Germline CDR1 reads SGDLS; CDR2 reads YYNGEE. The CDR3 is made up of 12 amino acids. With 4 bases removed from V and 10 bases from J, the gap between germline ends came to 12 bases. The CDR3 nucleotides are TGTGCCAGCAGCCATCCCCGTCTAGAGCAGTTCTTC. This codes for CASSHPRLEQFF.

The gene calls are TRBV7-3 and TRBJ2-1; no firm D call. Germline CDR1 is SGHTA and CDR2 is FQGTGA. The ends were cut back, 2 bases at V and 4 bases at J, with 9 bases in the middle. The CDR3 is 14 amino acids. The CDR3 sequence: CASSLASQYNEQFF. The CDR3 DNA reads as TGTGCCAGCAGCTTAGCGTCCCAGTACAATGAGCAGTTCTTC.

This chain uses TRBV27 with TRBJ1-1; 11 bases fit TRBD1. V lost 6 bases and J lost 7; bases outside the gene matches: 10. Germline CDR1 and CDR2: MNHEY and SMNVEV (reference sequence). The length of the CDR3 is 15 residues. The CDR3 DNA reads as TGTGCCAGCAGCCCAGGGACAGGGGGTATTAGTGAAGCTTTCTTT. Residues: CASSPGTGGISEAFF.

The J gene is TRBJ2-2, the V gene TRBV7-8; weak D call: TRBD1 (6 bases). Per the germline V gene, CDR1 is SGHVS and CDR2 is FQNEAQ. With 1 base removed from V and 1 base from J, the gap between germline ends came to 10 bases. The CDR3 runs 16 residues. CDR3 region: CASSLGGTRNTGELFF. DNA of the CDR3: TGTGCCAGCAGCTTAGGGGGGACAAGGAACACCGGGGAGCTGTTTTTT.